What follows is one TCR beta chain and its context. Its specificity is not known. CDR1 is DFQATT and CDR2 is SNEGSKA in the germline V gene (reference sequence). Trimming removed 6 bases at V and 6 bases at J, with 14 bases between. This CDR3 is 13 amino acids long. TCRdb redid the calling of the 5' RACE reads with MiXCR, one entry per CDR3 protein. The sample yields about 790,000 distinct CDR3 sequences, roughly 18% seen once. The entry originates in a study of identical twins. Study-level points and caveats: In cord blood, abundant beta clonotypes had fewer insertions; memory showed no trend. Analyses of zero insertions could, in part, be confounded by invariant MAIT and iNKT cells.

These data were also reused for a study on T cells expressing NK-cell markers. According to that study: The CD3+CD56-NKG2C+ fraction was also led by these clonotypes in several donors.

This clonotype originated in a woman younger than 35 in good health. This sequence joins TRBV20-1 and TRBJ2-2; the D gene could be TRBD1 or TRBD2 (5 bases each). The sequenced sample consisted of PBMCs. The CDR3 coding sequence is TGCAGTGCCAATGAGGGGTGGTCCGGGGAGCTGTTTTTT. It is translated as CSANEGWSGELFF.